The sequence of this T cell receptor beta chain was determined in a study of PD-1 blockade in mismatch repair-deficient tumors. Study context: Patients had around 11 mismatch repair-deficient cancer types, all previously treated and progressing.

Measured with immunoSEQ multiplex PCR; TCRdb has only the in-frame clones, and not every one. The repertoire holds tens of thousands of clones, with roughly 80% as singletons. CDR1 is MNHEY, CDR2 SMNVEV, per germline (reference sequence). Deletions cut 2 bases from V and 6 bases from J, with 11 bases between. The CDR3 is made up of 14 amino acids. Sequences were derived from peripheral blood, sampled 12 weeks after starting pembrolizumab. The TCR comes from an adult with mismatch repair-deficient cancer. This chain uses TRBV27 with TRBJ2-1, with D maybe TRBD1 (6 bases). CDR3 residues: CASSLAAGANEQFF. DNA for the CDR3: TGTGCCAGCAGTTTAGCCGCAGGGGCCAATGAGCAGTTCTTC.